This T cell receptor (beta chain) was sequenced for a study of beta chain features in type 1 diabetes. Overall study: Examination covered roughly 100,000,000 sorted cells spanning all samples.

Based on CD45RO/CCR7/CD25/CD127/CD95/CD27, CD4+ regulatory, stem cell-like memory, naive and central memory cells were sorted. The investigators reverse transcribed all of the isolated RNA, so they sequenced expressed TCRB transcripts. Samples of naive, central memory and regulatory T cells yielded a mean of around 3.4 million reads. The data were produced by immunoSEQ multiplex PCR, yet TCRdb's version contains in-frame clones alone and is incomplete. This table has approximately 160,000 clones, 10% appearing once. Regarding this clone: Its antigen is unknown.

Study-wide results and limits: Fewer junction insertions and more nucleotide deletions appeared in type 1 diabetes patients. Moderate but significant shortening of TCRB CDR3s was recorded in all four CD4+ subsets from Type 1 diabetes patients.

Trimming at V came to 5 bases and at J to 6 bases, leaving 10 bases not matched to a gene. From germline, CDR1 is SGHAT and CDR2 FQNNGV. This CDR3 has 14 amino acids. This rearrangement joins TRBV11-2 to TRBJ2-7; 7 bases align to TRBD2. The TCR comes from a man aged 30 to 39 with type 1 diabetes. The sample was central memory CD4+ T cells from blood. The CDR3 region is CASSLGWEGTEQYF. CDR3 coding DNA: TGTGCCAGCAGCCTCGGGTGGGAGGGGACCGAGCAGTACTTC.